This T cell receptor beta chain was observed in a study of blood T cell repertoires in COVID-19. For the study at large: Material from acute and convalescent COVID-19 was sourced from the United States, Italy and Spain.

This CDR3 is 12 amino acids long. Deletions cut 8 bases from V and 8 bases from J, with 12 bases between. The V gene's germline CDR1 is LNHDA and CDR2 SQIVND (reference sequence). Assay used: immunoSEQ multiplex PCR; TCRdb lists only in-frame clones, some missing. The data show tens of thousands of clones, with more than 90% seen just once and 0.3% to 0.4% held by the top ten. The sequenced sample consisted of peripheral blood. The origin of this receptor is a man in his fifties with COVID-19, enrolled during active disease. This chain joins TRBV19 and TRBJ1-4; no clear D. The CDR3 here is CASGPPREKLFF. In DNA form, the CDR3 reads TGTGCCAGTGGGCCCCCAAGGGAAAAACTGTTTTTT.